These 4 T cell receptor beta chains came from one sample sequenced in a study of blood T cell repertoires in COVID-19. Measured with immunoSEQ multiplex PCR; TCRdb has only the in-frame clones, and not every one. Of approximately 480,000 clones in the sample, roughly 89% were seen once. The sample was peripheral blood. The receptors here all came from a man between 18 and 35 years old with COVID-19, enrolled during active disease.

The V and J genes are TRBV6-6 and TRBJ2-1, with TRBD2 matching 11 bases. CDR3 length equals 15 residues. The V and J ends lost 3 bases and 7 bases, in that order; junction bases with no gene match: 5. Germline loops: CDR1 MNHNY, CDR2 SVGAGI (reference sequence). The CDR3: CASSYSSGGGNEQFF. CDR3 nucleotides: TGTGCCAGCAGTTATAGTAGCGGGGGGGGGAATGAGCAGTTCTTC.

The V and J genes are TRBV19 and TRBJ2-7; 7 bases are shared with TRBD2. The junction had 8 bases not matched to a gene; V was cut back by 3 bases and J by 3 bases. Germline V gene sequence: CDR1 LNHDA, CDR2 SQIVND (reference sequence). CDR3 length: 15 residues. The CDR3 spells CASSIQQGGYYEQYF. DNA for the CDR3: TGTGCCAGTAGTATTCAGCAGGGAGGGTACTACGAGCAGTACTTC.

The genes are TRBV28 and TRBJ2-5; 8 bases fit TRBD2. Germline values: CDR1 MDHEN, CDR2 SYDVKM. Trimming took 6 bases from V and 1 from J; bases not matched to a gene: 4. The CDR3 spans 14 residues. CDR3 sequence: CASRFRGGQETQYF. The CDR3 bases are TGTGCCAGCAGATTCCGGGGGGGCCAAGAGACCCAGTACTTC.

The rearrangement links TRBV6-6 to TRBJ2-3; 8 bases are shared with TRBD2. After removal of 6 bases from V and 5 bases from J, the junction contained 13 bases not matched to a gene. CDR1 and CDR2 (germline): MNHNY, SVGAGI (reference sequence). The CDR3 consists of 16 residues. CDR3 in DNA: TGTGCCAGCAGAACACTAGCGGCTCAGGGAATAGATACGCAGTATTTT. Amino acids: CASRTLAAQGIDTQYF.